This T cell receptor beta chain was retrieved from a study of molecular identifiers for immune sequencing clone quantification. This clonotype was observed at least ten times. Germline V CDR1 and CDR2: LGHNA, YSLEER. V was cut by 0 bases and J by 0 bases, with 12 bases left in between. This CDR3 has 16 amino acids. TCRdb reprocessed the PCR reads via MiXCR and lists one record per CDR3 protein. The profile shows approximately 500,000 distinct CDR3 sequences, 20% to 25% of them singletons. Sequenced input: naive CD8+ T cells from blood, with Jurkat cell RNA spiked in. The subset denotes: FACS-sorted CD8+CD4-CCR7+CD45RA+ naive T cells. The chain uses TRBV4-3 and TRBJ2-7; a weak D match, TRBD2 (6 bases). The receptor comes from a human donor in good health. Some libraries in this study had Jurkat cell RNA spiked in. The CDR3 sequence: CASSQERAGSSYEQYF. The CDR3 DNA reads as TGCGCCAGCAGCCAAGAAAGAGCCGGGAGCTCCTACGAGCAGTACTTC.